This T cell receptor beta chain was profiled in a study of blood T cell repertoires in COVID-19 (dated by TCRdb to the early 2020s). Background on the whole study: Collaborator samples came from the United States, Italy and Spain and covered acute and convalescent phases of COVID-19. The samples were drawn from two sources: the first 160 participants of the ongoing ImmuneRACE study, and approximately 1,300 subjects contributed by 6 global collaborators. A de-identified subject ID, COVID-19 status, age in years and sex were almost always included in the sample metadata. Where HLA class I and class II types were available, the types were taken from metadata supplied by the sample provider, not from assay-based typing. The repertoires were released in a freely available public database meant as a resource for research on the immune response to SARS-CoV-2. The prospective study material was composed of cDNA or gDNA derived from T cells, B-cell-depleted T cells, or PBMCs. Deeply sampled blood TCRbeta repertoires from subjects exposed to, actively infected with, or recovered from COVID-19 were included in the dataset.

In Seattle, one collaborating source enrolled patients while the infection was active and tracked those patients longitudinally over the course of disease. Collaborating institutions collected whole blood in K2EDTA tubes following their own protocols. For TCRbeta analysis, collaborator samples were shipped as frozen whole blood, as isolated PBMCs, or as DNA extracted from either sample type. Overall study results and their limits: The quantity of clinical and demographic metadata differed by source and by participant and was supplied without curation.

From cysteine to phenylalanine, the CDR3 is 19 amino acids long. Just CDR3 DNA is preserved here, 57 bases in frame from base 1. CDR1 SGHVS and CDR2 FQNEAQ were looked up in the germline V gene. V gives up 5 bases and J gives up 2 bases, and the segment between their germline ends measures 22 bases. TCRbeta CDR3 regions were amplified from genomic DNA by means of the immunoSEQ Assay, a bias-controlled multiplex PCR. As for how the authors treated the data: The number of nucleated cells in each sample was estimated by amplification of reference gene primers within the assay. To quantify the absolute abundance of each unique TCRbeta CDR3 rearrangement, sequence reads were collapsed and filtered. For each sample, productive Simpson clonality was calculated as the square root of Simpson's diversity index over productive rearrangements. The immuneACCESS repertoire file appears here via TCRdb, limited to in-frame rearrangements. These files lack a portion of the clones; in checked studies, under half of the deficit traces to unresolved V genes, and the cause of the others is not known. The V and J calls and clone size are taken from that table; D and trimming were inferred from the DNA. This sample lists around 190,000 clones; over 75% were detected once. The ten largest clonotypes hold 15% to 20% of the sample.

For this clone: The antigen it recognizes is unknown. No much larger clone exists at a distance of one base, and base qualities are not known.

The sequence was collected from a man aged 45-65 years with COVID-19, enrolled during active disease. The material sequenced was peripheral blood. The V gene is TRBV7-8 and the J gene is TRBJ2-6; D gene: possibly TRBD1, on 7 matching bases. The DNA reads TGTGCCAGCAGCCCCCTGCCGGCAGGGGGGTGGACTGGGGCCAACGTCCTGACTTTC. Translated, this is CASSPLPAGGWTGANVLTF.